This T cell receptor (beta chain) is from a study of PD-1 blockade in classical Hodgkin lymphoma. Broader study findings: Diversity similar to that of newly diagnosed patients was seen at baseline in complete responders. Researchers reported that CD4+ TCR diversity, though not CD8+, rose significantly by C4D1. Individuals who commenced nivolumab within less than 1 year of ASCT were excluded.

On this clone itself: Its antigen is still unknown.

With no exception, relapse followed autologous stem cell transplantation in all patients, and brentuximab vedotin exposure varied. Best responses included complete response and partial response; otherwise, the best response was progressive disease. Germline-derived CDR1 and CDR2 are MNHNS and SASEGT. V was shortened by 2 bases and J by 4 bases, with 18 bases between the two germline ends. The CDR3 extends over 17 amino acids. Some clones are missing from TCRdb's copy, which holds only in-frame ones; the method was immunoSEQ multiplex PCR. The sample has some 150,000 clones, around 73% seen once. The chain has TRBV6-1 and TRBJ1-5; possible D gene TRBD1, 6 bases. The sample consisted of peripheral blood mononuclear cells (PBMCs), taken before the second cycle of nivolumab. The origin of this receptor is a human donor with classical Hodgkin lymphoma. The CDR3 DNA follows: TGTGCCAGCAGTGAAAGAGGTTGGGGGACATTAAATCAGCCCCAGCATTTT. Protein: CASSERGWGTLNQPQHF.